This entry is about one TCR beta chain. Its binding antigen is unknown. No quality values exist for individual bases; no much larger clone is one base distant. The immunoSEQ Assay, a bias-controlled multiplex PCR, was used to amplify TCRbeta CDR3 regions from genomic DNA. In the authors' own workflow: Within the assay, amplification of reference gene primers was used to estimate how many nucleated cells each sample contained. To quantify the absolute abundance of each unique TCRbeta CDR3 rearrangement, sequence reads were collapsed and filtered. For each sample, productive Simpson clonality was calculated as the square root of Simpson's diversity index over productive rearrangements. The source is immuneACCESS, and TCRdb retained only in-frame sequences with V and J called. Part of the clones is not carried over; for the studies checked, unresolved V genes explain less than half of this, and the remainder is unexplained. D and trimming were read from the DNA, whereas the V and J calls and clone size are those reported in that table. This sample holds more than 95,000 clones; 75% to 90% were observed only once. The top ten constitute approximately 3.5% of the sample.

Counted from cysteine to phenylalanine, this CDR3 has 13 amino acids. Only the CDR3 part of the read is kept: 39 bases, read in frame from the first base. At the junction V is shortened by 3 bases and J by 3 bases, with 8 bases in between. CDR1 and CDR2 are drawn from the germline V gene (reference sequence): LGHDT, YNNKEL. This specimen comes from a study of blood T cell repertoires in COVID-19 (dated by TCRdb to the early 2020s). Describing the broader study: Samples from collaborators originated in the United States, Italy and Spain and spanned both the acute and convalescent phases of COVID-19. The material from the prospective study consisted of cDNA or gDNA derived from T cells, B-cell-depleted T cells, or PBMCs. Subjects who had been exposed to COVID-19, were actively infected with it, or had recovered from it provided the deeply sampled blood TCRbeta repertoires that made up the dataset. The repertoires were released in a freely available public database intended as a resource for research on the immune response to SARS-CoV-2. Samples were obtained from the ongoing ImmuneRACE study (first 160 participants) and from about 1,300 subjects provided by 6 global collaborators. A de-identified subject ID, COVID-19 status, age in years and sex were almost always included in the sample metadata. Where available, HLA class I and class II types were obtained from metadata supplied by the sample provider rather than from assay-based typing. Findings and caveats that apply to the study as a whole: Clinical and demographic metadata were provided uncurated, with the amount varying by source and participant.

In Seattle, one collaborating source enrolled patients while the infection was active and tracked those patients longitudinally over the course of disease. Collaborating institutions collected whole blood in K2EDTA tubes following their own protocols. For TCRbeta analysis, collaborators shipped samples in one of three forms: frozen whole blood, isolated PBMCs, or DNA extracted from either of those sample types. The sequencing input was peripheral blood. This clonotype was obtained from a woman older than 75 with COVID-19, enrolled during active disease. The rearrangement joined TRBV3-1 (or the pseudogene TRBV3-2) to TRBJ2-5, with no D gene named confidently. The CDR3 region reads CASSHDLKETQYF. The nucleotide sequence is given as TGTGCCAGCAGCCATGACTTAAAAGAGACCCAGTACTTC.